The present entry profiles one T cell receptor beta chain with its context. Germline CDR1 is SQVTM and CDR2 is ANQGSEA. The CDR3 is 13 amino acids. Trimming removed 4 bases at V and 1 base at J, with 10 bases between. Naive CD4+ T cells were purified with Tregs depleted by CD25. TCRdb recomputed calls from the 5' RACE reads with MiXCR, one row per CDR3 protein. The table lists approximately 5,700 distinct CDR3 sequences, roughly 34% of them singletons. The chain couples TRBV29-1 to TRBJ1-1; D is ambiguous. Sequencing used naive CD4+ T cells sorted from a lymph node. Noted subset: naive CD4+ T cells, CD4+CD45RA+CD25-. The clonotype originates from a female donor with breast cancer. The CDR3 region is CSVVRGTNTEAFF. CDR3 nucleotide sequence: TGCAGCGTTGTTCGGGGAACGAACACTGAAGCTTTCTTT.